These 13 T cell receptor beta chains originate from one sample sequenced in a study of CD8 T cells in ankylosing spondylitis. TCRdb processed the 5' RACE reads anew with MiXCR; each CDR3 protein has one entry. Among a few hundred thousand distinct CDR3 sequences, approximately 20% were seen once, and the ten largest hold about 16%. Study results and caveats: What seemed typical of ankylosing spondylitis blood was a TCR beta motif built from roughly 8 highly homologous variants.

Antigens of these TCRs are unknown. The sample comprised blood, either unsorted or a sorted T cell fraction (not recorded which). The origin of the receptors is a male donor with ankylosing spondylitis.

The chain has TRBV20-1 and TRBJ2-1; the match to TRBD2 covers 7 bases. The CDR3 spans 13 residues. With 2 bases clipped from V and 6 bases from J, the junction kept 4 bases outside the gene matches. In germline, CDR1 is DFQATT, CDR2 SNEGSKA (reference sequence). The CDR3 DNA sequence: TGCAGTGCTAGACCCGGGGGGAGCAATGAGCAGTTCTTC. Amino acid sequence: CSARPGGSNEQFF.

This clonotype was picked up a small number of times. The rearrangement links TRBV12-3 or TRBV12-4 to TRBJ2-7; no clear D. The germline V and J ends were trimmed by 5 bases and 2 bases, with 16 bases remaining between them. CDR3 length: 15 amino acids. The CDR3 nucleotides read TGTGCCAGCAGTAGGGCCCCCGACGGGCCCTACGAGCAGTACTTC. Translated, it gives CASSRAPDGPYEQYF.

The J gene is TRBJ2-4, the V gene TRBV5-1; D unclear. This CDR3 is built from 14 residues. Trimming removed 3 bases at V and 0 bases at J, with 7 bases between. Germline CDR1 is SGHRS and CDR2 is YFSETQ. The CDR3 sequence is CASSSTAAKNIQYF. CDR3 nucleotide sequence: TGCGCCAGCAGCTCTACGGCAGCCAAAAACATTCAGTACTTC.

The sample holds a few counts of this clonotype. CDR3 DNA sequence: TGCAGTGGGGTGGGGGAGACCCAGTACTTC. It is translated as CSGVGETQYF. This rearrangement joins TRBV20-1 to TRBJ2-5, with D hard to call. V shed 7 bases and J shed 5 bases, with 8 bases lying between them. The germline V gene has CDR1 DFQATT and CDR2 SNEGSKA (reference sequence). The CDR3 length is 10 residues.

The V and J genes are TRBV7-8 and TRBJ2-1, with 9 bases fitting TRBD2. Germline assignment: CDR1 SGHVS and CDR2 FQNEAQ. The length of the CDR3 is 15 residues. With 4 bases clipped from V and 5 bases from J, the junction kept 6 bases outside the gene matches. Here the CDR3 reads CASSSGTSSDNEQFF. The CDR3 nucleotides read TGTGCCAGCAGCTCCGGGACTAGCAGTGACAATGAGCAGTTCTTC.

This sequence joins TRBV11-3 and TRBJ2-3, with D maybe TRBD1 (6 bases). The CDR3 length is 16 residues. V gave up 4 bases and J gave up 2 bases, with 16 bases separating them. Germline CDR1 and CDR2: SGHNT and YENEEA. The CDR3 nucleotides are TGTGCCAGCAGCTCCTCAGGGGAAATAGCCACAGATACGCAGTATTTT. Its protein product is CASSSSGEIATDTQYF.

The chain uses TRBV7-9 and TRBJ2-7; 7 positions agree with TRBD2. After removal of 1 base from V and 6 bases from J, the junction contained 12 bases not matched to a gene. The CDR3 has 16 amino acids. The V gene's germline CDR1 is SEHNR and CDR2 FQNEAQ (reference sequence). The CDR3: CASSLGSGGLGGEQYF. Here the CDR3 DNA reads TGTGCCAGCAGCTTAGGGTCGGGAGGACTTGGAGGCGAGCAGTACTTC.

The sample holds a few counts of this clonotype. J is TRBJ1-3 and V is TRBV7-2; 7 bases match TRBD1. This CDR3 spans 14 amino acids. Germline V gives CDR1 SGHTA, CDR2 FQGNSA. V lost 4 bases, J lost 4 bases, and 4 bases stayed unmatched. This CDR3 is CASSYQGGGNTIYF. The CDR3 DNA reads TGTGCCAGCAGCTACCAGGGGGGGGGAAACACCATATATTTT.

This clonotype appeared a few times. V is TRBV7-3 and J is TRBJ2-3, with 7 bases matching TRBD2. V trimming: 2 bases; J trimming: 4 bases; junction bases outside the gene matches: 12. The CDR3 consists of 17 residues. Germline CDR1 reads SGHTA; CDR2 reads FQGTGA. The CDR3 DNA is TGTGCCAGCAGCTTATACTCTAGCGGTACTCGGGCAGATACGCAGTATTTT. Translated: CASSLYSSGTRADTQYF. Full variable domain (outside the CDR3, taken from reference TRBV7-3 and TRBJ2-3): GAGVSQTPSNKVTEKGKYVELRCDPISGHTALYWYRQSLGQGPEFLIYFQGTGAADDSGLPNDRFFAVRPEGSVSTLKIQRTERGDSAVYLCASSLYSSGTRADTQYFGPGTRLTVL.

The chain employs TRBV5-1 and TRBJ2-2, with TRBD2 identical over 8 bases. Germline lookup yields CDR1 SGHRS and CDR2 YFSETQ. With 3 bases clipped from V and 5 bases from J, the junction kept 12 bases outside the gene matches. The CDR3 loop spans 17 amino acids. As DNA, the CDR3 is TGCGCCAGCAGCTCCACTAGCGGAAACGCCGGAACCGGGGAGCTGTTTTTT. Translating it yields CASSSTSGNAGTGELFF.

This chain joins TRBV9 and TRBJ2-2; D gene ambiguous. V shed 0 bases and J shed 8 bases, with 17 bases lying between them. The CDR3 loop spans 16 amino acids. Looked up from germline, CDR1 is SGDLS and CDR2 is YYNGEE. CDR3 coding DNA: TGTGCCAGCAGCGTAGCTAAGGGCAGCCCCCCAGGGGAGCTGTTTTTT. Amino acids: CASSVAKGSPPGELFF.

This clonotype was recorded many times. The gene calls are TRBV29-1 and TRBJ1-2, with 10 bases fitting TRBD1. J was trimmed by 6 bases and V by 4 bases; bases with no gene match: 5. From germline, CDR1 is SQVTM and CDR2 ANQGSEA. The CDR3 is 13 residues long. CDR3 DNA: TGCAGCGTTGCCCGGACAGGGGGGAATGGCTACACCTTC. Its translation is CSVARTGGNGYTF.

This clonotype was recorded at least ten times. CDR3: CASSVNNEQFF. The CDR3 region has the DNA TGTGCCAGCAGTGTAAACAATGAGCAGTTCTTC. The chain is built from TRBV28 and TRBJ2-1; D is uncertain. The CDR3 extends over 11 amino acids. The germline gives CDR1 MDHEN, CDR2 SYDVKM. Trimming removed 5 bases from V and 5 bases from J, with 4 bases in between.